Below are 11 T cell receptor beta chains sequenced from a single sample in a study of T cells in women clearing cervical HPV infection. Using immunoSEQ multiplex PCR, the repertoire was profiled, and TCRdb retains in-frame clones only, with some absent. This sample's table reports over 25,000 clones. Sequencing input: blood buffy coat. Receptors originate from a woman aged 18 to 75 with a cervical HPV16 infection that either progressed to CIN3+ or cleared (not recorded which).

Note on this clone: Read data end 3 residues before the CDR3 end; the end is taken from the germline J gene. The V and J genes are TRBV11-1 and TRBJ1-3; no clear D. This CDR3 region has 15 residues. CDR1 and CDR2 from the germline V gene are SGHAT and FQDESV (reference sequence). Trimming stripped 5 bases from V and 4 bases from J, with 15 bases between. The CDR3 DNA, read in part, is TGTGCCAGCAGCCCGCACGACTGGTACGGAAACACC. Its protein product is CASSPHDWYGNT. The entire CDR3 protein reads CASSPHDWYGNTIYF.

About this clone: The read ends 3 residues before the CDR3 terminus; that terminus is restored from the germline J gene. The chain carries TRBV7-2 and TRBJ2-1, with D perhaps matching TRBD2 (6 bases). CDR3 length: 16 amino acids. The V gene's germline CDR1 is SGHTA and CDR2 FQGNSA. Deletions cut 0 bases from V and 4 bases from J, with 13 bases between. The covered CDR3 bases are TGTGCCAGCAGCTTAGCAAAGACTAGTTTGTACAATGAG. Amino acids: CASSLAKTSLYNE. The whole CDR3 is CASSLAKTSLYNEQFF.

As to this clone: The CDR3 end is not reached by the read, which stops 3 residues before it; the germline J gene fills it in. The rearrangement uses TRBV5-1 and TRBJ2-5, with D perhaps matching TRBD2 (6 bases). Germline CDR1 reads SGHRS; CDR2 reads YFSETQ. With 6 bases removed from V and 0 bases from J, the gap between germline ends came to 6 bases. CDR3 size: 12 residues. The part of the CDR3 DNA that was read is TGCGCCAGCACTAGCGACCAAGAGACC. Translated: CASTSDQET. In full, the CDR3 is CASTSDQETQYF.

For this clone: The CDR3 end is not reached by the read, which stops 3 residues before it; the germline J gene fills it in. The V gene is TRBV30, the J gene TRBJ1-2; possible D gene TRBD1, 5 bases. V was cut by 3 bases and J by 7 bases, with 15 bases left in between. Germline CDR1 reads GTSNPN; CDR2 reads SVGIG (reference sequence). The CDR3 loop spans 13 amino acids. CDR3 in amino acids: CAWSADKDGGYTF. The part of the CDR3 DNA that was read is TGTGCCTGGAGCGCGGACAAAGATGGTGGC.

A remark on this clone: The read terminates 3 residues ahead of where the CDR3 ends, so the germline J gene completes it. The chain carries TRBV14 and TRBJ2-3; TRBD2 matches 7 bases. The length of the CDR3 is 18 residues. Germline V gene sequence: CDR1 SGHDN, CDR2 FVKESK. CDR3 residues: CASSQGPFLAAPQETQYF. The CDR3 DNA, read in part, is TGTGCCAGCAGCCAGGGGCCCTTTCTAGCGGCCCCCCAAGAGACG.

In regard to this clone: This specimen includes other DNA sequences encoding the same CDR3. CDR3 bases read: TGTGCCAGTCAATACAGGGGGCGTTCTGGAAACACC. Amino acid sequence: CASQYRGRSGNT. The CDR3 in full is CASQYRGRSGNTIYF. The chain uses TRBV19 and TRBJ1-3, with 9 bases aligning to TRBD1. The read ends 3 residues before the CDR3 terminus; that terminus is restored from the germline J gene. CDR1 and CDR2 (germline): LNHDA, SQIVND (reference sequence). V shed 8 bases, J shed 1 base, and the junction held 6 bases outside the gene matches. CDR3 size: 15 residues. Supplemented by reference TRBV19 and TRBJ1-3, the full variable domain reads DGGITQSPKYLFRKEGQNVTLSCEQNLNHDAMYWYRQDPGQGLRLIYYSQIVNDFQKGDIAEGYSVSREKKESFPLTVTSAQKNPTAFYLCASQYRGRSGNTIYFGEGSWLTVV.

A note on this clone: The observed sequence ends 3 residues before the CDR3 terminus, with the missing tail filled in from the germline J gene. This chain uses TRBV4-2 with TRBJ1-3; TRBD1 is a possible D gene (5 bases). Germline CDR1 is LGHNA and CDR2 is YNFKEQ. The CDR3 has 16 residues. V shed 2 bases and J shed 2 bases, with 13 bases lying between them. Incomplete CDR3 DNA: TGTGCCAGCAGCCAAAGGGCGGGGGGAGCTGGAAACACC. It translates to CASSQRAGGAGNT. The entire CDR3 protein is CASSQRAGGAGNTIYF.

To note about this clone: The observed sequence ends 3 residues before the CDR3 terminus, with the missing tail filled in from the germline J gene. This chain uses TRBV27 with TRBJ2-7; 7 nucleotides align to TRBD1. The germline gives CDR1 MNHEY, CDR2 SMNVEV (reference sequence). The CDR3 loop spans 15 amino acids. With 6 bases clipped from V and 0 bases from J, the junction kept 8 bases outside the gene matches. The covered CDR3 bases are TGTGCCAGCAGGCCCCGTGGGACAGCCTCCTACGAG. Its translation is CASRPRGTASYE. In full, the CDR3 is CASRPRGTASYEQYF.

Concerning this clone itself: Read coverage stops 3 residues before the CDR3 terminus; the germline J gene supplies the remainder. The rearrangement uses TRBV11-2 and TRBJ2-7, with 7 bases matching TRBD1. V lost 5 bases and J lost 2; bases outside the gene matches: 3. CDR1 is SGHAT, CDR2 FQNNGV, per germline. The CDR3 spans 13 residues. The CDR3 protein is CASSEDRAYEQYF. CDR3 DNA, as far as it was read: TGTGCCAGCAGCGAAGACAGGGCCTACGAG. Full variable domain (missing parts from reference TRBV11-2 and TRBJ2-7): EAGVAQSPRYKIIEKRQSVAFWCNPISGHATLYWYQQILGQGPKLLIQFQNNGVVDDSQLPKDRFSAERLKGVDSTLKIQPAKLEDSAVYLCASSEDRAYEQYFGPGTRLTVT.

A remark on this clone: Sequencing ends 3 residues short of the CDR3 end; the germline J gene provides the rest. The rearrangement links TRBV20-1 to TRBJ2-3, with TRBD1 matching 12 bases. This CDR3 region has 17 residues. Per the germline V gene, CDR1 is DFQATT and CDR2 is SNEGSKA (reference sequence). The CDR3 reads CSATQGTGGAIGETQYF. Partial CDR3 DNA: TGCAGTGCTACTCAGGGGACAGGGGGCGCGATAGGAGAGACG.

Worth noting for this clone: The sequenced fragment ends 3 residues before the CDR3 boundary, so the rest is inferred from the germline J gene. This chain uses TRBV11-3 with TRBJ2-1; D is possibly TRBD1 (6 bases). Trimming pared 1 base from V and 3 bases from J, leaving 10 bases between. This CDR3 has 15 amino acids. Germline-derived CDR1 and CDR2 are SGHNT and YENEEA. CDR3 sequence reads: CASSLGGQSYNEQFF. Partial CDR3 DNA: TGTGCCAGCAGCTTAGGAGGACAGAGCTACAATGAG.